This T cell receptor (beta chain) came from a study of technical replicates of blood from four donors. Clones were sequenced by immunoSEQ multiplex PCR, and TCRdb holds only the in-frame ones, with some missing. The sample lists tens of thousands of clones; around 93% were seen once. Per the germline V gene, CDR1 is SGHTA and CDR2 is FQGNSA. V shed 7 bases and J shed 4 bases, with 16 bases lying between them. The CDR3 contains 14 residues. The sequence derives from a human donor in good health. Source material: T cells isolated from PBMCs. This rearrangement joins TRBV7-2 to TRBJ1-1, with D tentatively TRBD1 (6 bases). The CDR3 DNA sequence: TGTGCCAGCATACCCAGGGAAGGGGGCACTGAAGCTTTCTTT. It encodes CASIPREGGTEAFF.